What follows are 10 T cell receptor beta chains derived from one specimen sequenced in a study of OX40 agonist ivuxolimab in advanced cancers. Produced via immunoSEQ multiplex PCR; TCRdb's table is partial and in-frame only. In the table there are some 5,600 clones, about 86% of which are singletons. Source: CD4+ or CD8+ T cells sorted from blood, taken in a trial of the OX40 agonist ivuxolimab. These receptors were collected from an adult with an advanced solid tumor such as melanoma, head and neck, liver or kidney cancer.

The V gene is TRBV11-3, the J gene TRBJ1-5; no clear D gene. V shed 1 base and J shed 4 bases, with 14 bases lying between them. Germline CDR1 and CDR2: SGHNT and YENEEA. The CDR3 consists of 16 residues. The CDR3 loop is CASSLGWVTRNQPQHF. The CDR3 bases are TGTGCCAGCAGCTTAGGGTGGGTGACAAGAAATCAGCCCCAGCATTTT.

This rearrangement joins TRBV4-3 to TRBJ2-7; 10 bases agree with TRBD1. V lost 3 bases to trimming and J lost 2 bases; unmatched junction nucleotides: 4. The CDR3 is 15 amino acids. The germline CDR1 and CDR2 sequences are LGHNA and YSLEER. The CDR3 protein is CASSQGTGAAYEQYF. DNA for the CDR3: TGCGCCAGCAGCCAGGGGACAGGGGCGGCCTACGAGCAGTACTTC.

The rearrangement joins TRBV5-4 to TRBJ2-5, with D perhaps matching TRBD1 or TRBD2 (5 bases each). Germline values: CDR1 SGHNT, CDR2 YYREEE (reference sequence). V was trimmed by 3 bases and J by 12 bases, leaving 21 bases between them. The CDR3 is made up of 14 amino acids. CDR3 DNA sequence: TGTGCCAGCAGCTGGGGGAAGAAAACGGCAGTGGAGTACTTC. Encoded protein: CASSWGKKTAVEYF.

The V and J genes are TRBV5-5 and TRBJ2-2; D remains unclear. This CDR3 region has 15 residues. Per germline, CDR1 SGHKS and CDR2 YYEKEE (reference sequence). Trimming stripped 0 bases from V and 1 base from J, with 7 bases between. The CDR3 sequence is CASSLEVRNTGELFF. CDR3 nucleotides: TGTGCCAGCAGCTTGGAGGTCAGGAACACCGGGGAGCTGTTTTTT.

The sample holds one count of this clone. The chain combines TRBV6-1 with TRBJ2-7; a possible D gene is TRBD2 (7 bases). Between the trimmed V and J ends, which lost 0 bases and 3 bases, there was a span of 18 bases. The CDR3 sequence is 17 residues long. The germline CDR1 and CDR2 sequences are MNHNS and SASEGT. The CDR3 here is CASSEARGGVSNYEQYF. CDR3 in DNA: TGTGCCAGCAGTGAAGCGAGGGGGGGGGTTTCAAACTACGAGCAGTACTTC.

V usage is TRBV5-4 and J usage is TRBJ1-1, with D hard to call. Germline CDR1 and CDR2: SGHNT and YYREEE (reference sequence). Trimming took off 5 bases at V and 7 bases at J, with 12 bases between the two ends. This CDR3 is built from 12 residues. This CDR3 reads CASRYLSGEAFF. Here the CDR3 DNA reads TGTGCCAGCAGATATTTATCGGGTGAAGCTTTCTTT.

The chain recombines TRBV2 with TRBJ2-5, with TRBD2 matching 10 bases. V shed 6 bases and J 5 bases; nucleotides not matched to a gene: 12. CDR1 and CDR2 from the germline V gene are SNHLY and FYNNEI. This CDR3 has 16 residues. For the CDR3, the DNA is TGTGCCAGCAGCCCCTGGATTAGCGGGGGGACGGAGACCCAGTACTTC. Its protein product is CASSPWISGGTETQYF.

This clone was detected only a few times. This chain links TRBV6-6 with TRBJ2-1, with TRBD2 matching over 11 bases. The CDR3 loop spans 16 amino acids. J gave up 5 bases and V 7 bases, and 10 bases lay outside the gene matches. The germline V gene has CDR1 MNHNY and CDR2 SVGAGI (reference sequence). CDR3: CASTELAGVYHNEQFF. The CDR3 DNA sequence: TGTGCCAGCACCGAACTAGCGGGGGTCTACCACAATGAGCAGTTCTTC.

This clone has more than one count but fewer than ten. This chain uses TRBV6-5 with TRBJ2-2; maybe TRBD1 (6 bases). The CDR3 is 12 amino acids. Germline CDR1 and CDR2: MNHEY and SVGAGI. V shed 6 bases and J shed 10 bases, with 12 bases lying between them. This CDR3 is CASSPGQMELFF. The CDR3 coding sequence is TGTGCCAGCAGCCCCGGACAGATGGAGCTGTTTTTT.

The chain has TRBV5-1 and TRBJ2-5, with no clear D. From germline, CDR1 is SGHRS and CDR2 YFSETQ. Trimming removed 0 bases at V and 5 bases at J, with 14 bases between. The length of the CDR3 is 15 residues. CDR3 loop: CASSLEGLNLETQYF. Written as DNA, the CDR3 is TGCGCCAGCAGCTTGGAGGGCCTAAACCTGGAGACCCAGTACTTC.